The clone carrying this T cell receptor (beta chain) was seen only a few times. Its cognate antigen is unknown. The isolated RNA, all of it, was reverse transcribed, so expressed TCRB transcripts were what got sequenced. Sequenced by immunoSEQ multiplex PCR; TCRdb stores in-frame clones only, minus some. The repertoire holds some 240,000 clones, with about a sixth as singletons. Markers CD45RO/CCR7/CD25/CD127/CD95/CD27 served to sort CD4+ naive, central memory, regulatory and stem cell-like memory cells. Between the trimmed V and J ends, which lost 6 bases and 6 bases, there was a span of 12 bases. The CDR3 is 12 residues long. CDR1 and CDR2 from the germline V gene are SQVTM and ANQGSEA. The sample comes from a study of beta chain features in type 1 diabetes. At the level of the study: The study found patients and healthy donors alike in age, gender and cell yields. Study conclusions and caveats: Type 1 diabetes patients had fewer VDJ junction insertions and more deletions. A moderate, significant TCRB CDR3 shortening appeared in type 1 diabetes across four CD4+ subsets.

This receptor was obtained from a man aged 25-40 years with type 1 diabetes. The J gene is TRBJ2-1, the V gene TRBV29-1, with a weak D call TRBD1 (6 bases). Specimen: naive CD4+ T cells from blood. The CDR3 sequence: CSVRTEVNEQFF. The CDR3 DNA sequence: TGCAGCGTGAGGACAGAGGTCAATGAGCAGTTCTTC.